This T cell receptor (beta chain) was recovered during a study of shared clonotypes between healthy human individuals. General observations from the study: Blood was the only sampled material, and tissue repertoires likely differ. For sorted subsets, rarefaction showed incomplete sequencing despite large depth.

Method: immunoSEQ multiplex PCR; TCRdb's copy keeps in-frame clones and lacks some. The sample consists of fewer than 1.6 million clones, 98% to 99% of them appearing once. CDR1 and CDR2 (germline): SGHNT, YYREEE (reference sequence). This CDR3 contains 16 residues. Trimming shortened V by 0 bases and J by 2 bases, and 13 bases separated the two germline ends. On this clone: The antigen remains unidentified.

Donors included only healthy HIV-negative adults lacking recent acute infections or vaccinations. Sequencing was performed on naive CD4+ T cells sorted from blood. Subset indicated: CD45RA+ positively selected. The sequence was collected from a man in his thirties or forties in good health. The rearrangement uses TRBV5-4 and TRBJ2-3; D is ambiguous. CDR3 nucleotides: TGTGCCAGCAGCTTGGGGGCCCCAGGCAACACAGATACGCAGTATTTT. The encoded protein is CASSLGAPGNTDTQYF.